The subject of this entry is one T cell receptor beta chain. In the authors' workflow: Using reference gene primer amplification, nucleated cell counts were estimated. Assay used: immunoSEQ multiplex PCR; TCRdb lists only in-frame clones, some missing. The V and J calls and clone size come from that table; D and trimming were worked out from the DNA. Among some 170,000 clones listed, approximately 89% were seen once. Germline CDR1 SGHRS, CDR2 YFSETQ. The CDR3 is 11 residues long. Trimming removed 7 bases at V and 3 bases at J, with 7 bases between. This specimen comes from a study of blood T cell repertoires in COVID-19. Study-wide context: Samples came from the United States, Italy and Spain, spanning acute and convalescent COVID-19. In each case, the material was cDNA or gDNA derived from T cells, B-cell-depleted T cells, or PBMCs.

The source of this sequence is a woman in her sixties with acute or convalescent COVID-19. The gene calls are TRBV5-1 and TRBJ1-1; no reliable D call. The sequenced material came from peripheral blood. This CDR3 reads CASSSDTEAFF. The DNA for the CDR3 is TGCGCCAGCTCCTCGGACACTGAAGCTTTCTTT.